This T cell receptor beta chain was observed in a study of early T cells in non-severe SARS-CoV-2 infection. At least ten counts were recorded for this clonotype. TCRdb processed the 5' RACE reads anew with MiXCR; each CDR3 protein has one entry. The table has some 40,000 distinct CDR3 sequences, less than 6.5% seen once. The origin of this receptor is an adult who was a healthcare worker with PCR-confirmed SARS-CoV-2 infection or an uninfected control (not recorded which). The sample in question was whole blood, obtained at baseline.

Written as DNA, the CDR3 is TGTGCCAGCAGCTTAGATAGCGGGAGGGCAGATACGCAGTATTTT. Amino acids: CASSLDSGRADTQYF. The chain uses TRBV11-2 and TRBJ2-3; 11 nucleotides agree with TRBD2. The germline gives CDR1 SGHAT, CDR2 FQNNGV. The length of the CDR3 is 15 residues. The junction had 0 bases not matched to a gene; V was cut back by 0 bases and J by 4 bases.